The sequence of this T cell receptor beta chain was determined in a study of technical replicates of blood from a few donors. This CDR3 has 15 amino acids. Between the trimmed V and J ends, which lost 4 bases and 3 bases, there was a span of 16 bases. Germline V gives CDR1 PRHDT, CDR2 FYEKMQ (reference sequence). Repertoires were generated with immunoSEQ multiplex PCR, while TCRdb's copy carries only in-frame clones and drops some. The sample carries tens of thousands of clones, roughly 89% recorded once. The specimen sequenced was T cells isolated from PBMCs. The chain recombines TRBV13 with TRBJ2-7; tentative D call: TRBD1 (5 bases). The source is a human donor in good health. The CDR3 region has the DNA TGTGCCAGCAGCTCCACTACGGACATCAGCTACGAGCAGTACTTC. Translated, it gives CASSSTTDISYEQYF.